This TCR beta chain stems from a study of blood T cell repertoires in COVID-19. Germline assignment: CDR1 DFQATT and CDR2 SNEGSKA (reference sequence). The CDR3 sequence is 11 residues long. V was cut by 6 bases and J by 4 bases, with 9 bases left in between. Original data processing: Amplification from reference gene primers served as the basis for estimated nucleated cell counts. Profiled with immunoSEQ multiplex PCR; TCRdb holds only in-frame clones, not every one. Clonal size and the V and J genes are those of that table, whereas D and trimming came from the DNA. The table records approximately 200,000 clones, about 84% of them present only once.

This sequence joins TRBV20-1 and TRBJ2-5, with unresolved D. Sequencing was done on a sample of peripheral blood. This TCR came from a woman aged 80 or over with COVID-19, enrolled during active disease. CDR3 in DNA: TGCAGTGCAAACGTCGGAGAGACCCAGTACTTC. Its translation is CSANVGETQYF.